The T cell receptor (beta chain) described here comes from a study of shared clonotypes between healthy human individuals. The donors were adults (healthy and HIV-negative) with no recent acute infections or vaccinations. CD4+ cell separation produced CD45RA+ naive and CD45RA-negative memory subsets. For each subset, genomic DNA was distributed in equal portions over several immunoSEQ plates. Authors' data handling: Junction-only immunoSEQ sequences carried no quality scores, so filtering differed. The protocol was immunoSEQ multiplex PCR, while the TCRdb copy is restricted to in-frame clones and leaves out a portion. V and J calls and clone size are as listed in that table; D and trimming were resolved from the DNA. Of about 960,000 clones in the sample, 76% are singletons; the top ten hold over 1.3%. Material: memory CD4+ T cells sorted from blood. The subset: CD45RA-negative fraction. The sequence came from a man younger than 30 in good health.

This chain's CDR3 is CGQQFSGNTIYF. The DNA of the CDR3 is TGCGGACAGCAATTCTCTGGAAACACCATATATTTT. The genes are TRBV5-1 and TRBJ1-3; perhaps TRBD1 as D (5 bases). In germline, CDR1 is SGHRS, CDR2 YFSETQ. The CDR3 spans 12 residues.